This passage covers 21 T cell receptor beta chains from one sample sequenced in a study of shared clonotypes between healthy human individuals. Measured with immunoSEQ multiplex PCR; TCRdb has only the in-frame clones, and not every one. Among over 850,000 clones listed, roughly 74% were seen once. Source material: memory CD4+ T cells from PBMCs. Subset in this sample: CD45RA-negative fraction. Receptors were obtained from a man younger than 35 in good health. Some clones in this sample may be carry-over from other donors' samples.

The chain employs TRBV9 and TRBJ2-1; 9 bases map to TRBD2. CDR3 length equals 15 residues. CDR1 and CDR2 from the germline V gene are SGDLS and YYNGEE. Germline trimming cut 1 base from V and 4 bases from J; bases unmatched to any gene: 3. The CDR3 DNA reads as TGTGCCAGCAGCGTAAATAGCGGGAGATACAATGAGCAGTTCTTC. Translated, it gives CASSVNSGRYNEQFF.

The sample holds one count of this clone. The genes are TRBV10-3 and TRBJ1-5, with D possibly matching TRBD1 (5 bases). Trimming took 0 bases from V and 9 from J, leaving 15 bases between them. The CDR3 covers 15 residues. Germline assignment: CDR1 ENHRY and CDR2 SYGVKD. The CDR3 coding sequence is TGTGCCATCAGTGAGTCATCCGGGGCCGGGATGCCCCAGCATTTT. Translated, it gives CAISESSGAGMPQHF.

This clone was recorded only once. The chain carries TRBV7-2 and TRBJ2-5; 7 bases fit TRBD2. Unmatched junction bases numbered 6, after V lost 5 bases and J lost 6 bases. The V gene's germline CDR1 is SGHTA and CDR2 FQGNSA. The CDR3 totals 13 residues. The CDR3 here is CASSNDGRKTQYF. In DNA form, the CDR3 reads TGTGCCAGCAGCAACGACGGGAGGAAGACCCAGTACTTC. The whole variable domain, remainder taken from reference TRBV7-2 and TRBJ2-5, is GAGVSQSPSNKVTEKGKDVELRCDPISGHTALYWYRQSLGQGLEFLIYFQGNSAPDKSGLPSDRFSAERTGGSVSTLTIQRTQQEDSAVYLCASSNDGRKTQYFGPGTRLLVL.

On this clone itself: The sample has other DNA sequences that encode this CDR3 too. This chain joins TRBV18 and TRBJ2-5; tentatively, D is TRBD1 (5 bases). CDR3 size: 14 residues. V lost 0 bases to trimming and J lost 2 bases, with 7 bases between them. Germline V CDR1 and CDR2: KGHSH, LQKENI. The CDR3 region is CASSPPQGQETQYF. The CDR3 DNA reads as TGTGCCAGCTCACCACCCCAGGGACAAGAGACCCAGTACTTC. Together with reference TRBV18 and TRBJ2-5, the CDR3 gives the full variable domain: NAGVMQNPRHLVRRRGQEARLRCSPMKGHSHVYWYRQLPEEGLKFMVYLQKENIIDESGMPKERFSAEFPKEGPSILRIQQVVRGDSAAYFCASSPPQGQETQYFGPGTRLLVL.

CDR3 protein: CASSLDTGDQPQHF. The CDR3 nucleotides are TGTGCCAGCAGCTTAGATACAGGGGATCAGCCCCAGCATTTT. The chain couples TRBV7-9 to TRBJ1-5; 7 bases match TRBD1. The trim removed 1 base at V and 5 bases at J, leaving 2 bases unmatched. CDR1 is SEHNR and CDR2 is FQNEAQ in the germline V gene (reference sequence). There are 14 residues in the CDR3.

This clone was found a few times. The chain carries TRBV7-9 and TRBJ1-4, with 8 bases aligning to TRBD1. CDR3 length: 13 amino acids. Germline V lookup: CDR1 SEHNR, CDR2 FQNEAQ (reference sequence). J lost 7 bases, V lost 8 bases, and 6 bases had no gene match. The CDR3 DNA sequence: TGTGCCAGCGGACAGGGCAAGGGTGAAAAACTGTTTTTT. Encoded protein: CASGQGKGEKLFF.

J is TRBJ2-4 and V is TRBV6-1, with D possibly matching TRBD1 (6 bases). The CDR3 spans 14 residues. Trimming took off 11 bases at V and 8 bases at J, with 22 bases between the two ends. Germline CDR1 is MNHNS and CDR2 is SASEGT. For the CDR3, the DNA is TGTGCCTCTAATCATGGGGCAGGGGATTACATTCAGTACTTC. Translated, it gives CASNHGAGDYIQYF.

The DNA of the CDR3 is TGTGCCAGCAGTTTAGAAGGGGTGTGGGCGAACAATGAGCAGTTCTTC. Translated: CASSLEGVWANNEQFF. The V gene is TRBV28, the J gene TRBJ2-1; weak D call: TRBD1 (5 bases). With 2 bases removed from V and 5 bases from J, the gap between germline ends came to 16 bases. This CDR3 has 16 residues. Germline V CDR1 and CDR2: MDHEN, SYDVKM.

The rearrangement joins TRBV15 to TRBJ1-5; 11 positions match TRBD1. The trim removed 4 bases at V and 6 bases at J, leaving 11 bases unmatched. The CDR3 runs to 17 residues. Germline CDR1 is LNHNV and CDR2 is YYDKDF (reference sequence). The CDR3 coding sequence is TGTGCCACCAGCATGGACAGGGGGCGCGATCTGGGTCAGCCCCAGCATTTT. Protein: CATSMDRGRDLGQPQHF.

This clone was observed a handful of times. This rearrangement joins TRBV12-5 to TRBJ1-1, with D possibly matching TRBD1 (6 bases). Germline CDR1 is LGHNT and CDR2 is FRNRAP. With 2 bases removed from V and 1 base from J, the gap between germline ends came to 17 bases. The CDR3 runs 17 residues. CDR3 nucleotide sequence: TGTGCTAGTGGTTTGCCCCCCGGGAGGGGGAAGAACACTGAAGCTTTCTTT. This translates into CASGLPPGRGKNTEAFF.

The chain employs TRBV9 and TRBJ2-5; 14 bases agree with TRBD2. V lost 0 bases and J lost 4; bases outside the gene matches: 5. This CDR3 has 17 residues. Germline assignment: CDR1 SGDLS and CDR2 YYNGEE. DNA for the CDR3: TGTGCCAGCAGCGTAGCCTCGGGACTAGCGGGAGTAGAGACCCAGTACTTC. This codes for CASSVASGLAGVETQYF.

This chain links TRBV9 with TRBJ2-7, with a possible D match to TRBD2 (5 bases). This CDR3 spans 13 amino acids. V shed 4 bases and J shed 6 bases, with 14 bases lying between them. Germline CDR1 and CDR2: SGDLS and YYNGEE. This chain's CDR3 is CASSPGGLSEQYF. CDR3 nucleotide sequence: TGTGCCAGCAGCCCCGGTGGACTCTCCGAGCAGTACTTC.

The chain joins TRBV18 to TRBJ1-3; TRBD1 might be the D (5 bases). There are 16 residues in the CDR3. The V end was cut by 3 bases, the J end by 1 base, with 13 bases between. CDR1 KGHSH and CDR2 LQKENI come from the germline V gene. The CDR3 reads CASSPQGGHSGNTIYF. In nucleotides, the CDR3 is TGTGCCAGCTCACCTCAGGGAGGCCATTCTGGAAACACCATATATTTT.

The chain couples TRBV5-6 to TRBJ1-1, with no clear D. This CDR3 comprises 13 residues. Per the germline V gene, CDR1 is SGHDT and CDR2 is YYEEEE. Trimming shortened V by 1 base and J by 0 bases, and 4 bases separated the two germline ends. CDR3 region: CASSLNMNTEAFF. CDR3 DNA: TGTGCCAGCAGCTTGAATATGAACACTGAAGCTTTCTTT.

The CDR3 DNA follows: TGTGCCAGCGGACCAGGGACTAATGAAAAACTGTTTTTT. It encodes CASGPGTNEKLFF. The gene calls are TRBV28 and TRBJ1-4; the D gene is possibly TRBD1 (5 bases). The germline gives CDR1 MDHEN, CDR2 SYDVKM. CDR3 length equals 13 residues. Trimming cost V 8 bases and J 2 bases, with 9 bases left between them.

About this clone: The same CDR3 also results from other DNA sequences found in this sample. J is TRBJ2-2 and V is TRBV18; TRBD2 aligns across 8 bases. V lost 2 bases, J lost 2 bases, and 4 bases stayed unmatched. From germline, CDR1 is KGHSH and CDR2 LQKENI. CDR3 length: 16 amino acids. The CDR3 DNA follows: TGTGCCAGCTCACCAGCACTAGCGGATAACACCGGGGAGCTGTTTTTT. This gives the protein CASSPALADNTGELFF.

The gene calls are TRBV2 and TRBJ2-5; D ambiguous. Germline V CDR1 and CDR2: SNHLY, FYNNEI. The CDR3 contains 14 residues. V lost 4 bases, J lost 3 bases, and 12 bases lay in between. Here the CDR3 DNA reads TGTGCCAGCAGTGTTATGTCTAGAGAAGAGACCCAGTACTTC. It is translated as CASSVMSREETQYF.

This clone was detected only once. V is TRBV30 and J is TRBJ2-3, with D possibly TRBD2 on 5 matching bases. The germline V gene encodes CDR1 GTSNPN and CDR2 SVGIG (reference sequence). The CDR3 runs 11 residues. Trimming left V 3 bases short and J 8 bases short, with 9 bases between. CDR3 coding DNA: TGTGCCTGGAGGAGGGCATCTACGCAGTATTTT. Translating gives CAWRRASTQYF.

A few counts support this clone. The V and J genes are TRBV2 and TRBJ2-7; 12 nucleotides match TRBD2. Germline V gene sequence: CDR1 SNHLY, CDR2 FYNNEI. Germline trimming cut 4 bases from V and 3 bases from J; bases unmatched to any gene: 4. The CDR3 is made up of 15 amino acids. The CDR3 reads CASSVGLAGIYEQYF. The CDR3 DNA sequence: TGTGCCAGCAGTGTTGGACTAGCGGGGATCTACGAGCAGTACTTC.

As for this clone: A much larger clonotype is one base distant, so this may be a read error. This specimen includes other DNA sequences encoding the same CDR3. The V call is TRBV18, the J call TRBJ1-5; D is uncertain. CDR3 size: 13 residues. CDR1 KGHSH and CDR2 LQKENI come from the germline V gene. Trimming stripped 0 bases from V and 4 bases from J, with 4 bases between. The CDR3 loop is CASSPPGNQPQHF. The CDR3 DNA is TGTGCCAGCTCACCACCAGGAAATCAGCCCCAGCATTTT.

CDR3 loop: CAWSAGGGLYEQYF. CDR3 nucleotide sequence: TGTGCCTGGAGTGCGGGAGGGGGCTTGTACGAGCAGTACTTC. The rearrangement joins TRBV30 to TRBJ2-7, with D perhaps matching TRBD2 (8 bases). Germline CDR1 is GTSNPN and CDR2 is SVGIG (reference sequence). The CDR3 spans 14 residues. Trimming removed 1 base at V and 4 bases at J, with 14 bases between.